This T cell receptor (beta chain) came from a study of shared T cell receptors in the human thymus. The V and J ends lost 4 bases and 0 bases respectively, with 15 bases between them. This CDR3 contains 16 residues. CDR1 is SGHTA and CDR2 is FQGNSA in the germline V gene. Using immunoSEQ multiplex PCR, the repertoire was profiled, and TCRdb retains in-frame clones only, with some absent. The table records approximately 730,000 clones, 80% to 90% of them present only once. These data are also associated with another study on human thymus T cells. In that study: Having surgery to correct congenital heart defects, healthy Finnish infants acted as the donors. From resections taken during corrective heart surgery, the thymus tissue was obtained. Thymic repertoires overlap heavily among unrelated individuals, related research has reported.

The sample consisted of thymocytes. The chain recombines TRBV7-2 with TRBJ1-1; D gene uncertain. The receptor comes from a girl under three years old with a congenital heart defect. CDR3: CASSSPFAGVNTEAFF. CDR3 nucleotide sequence: TGTGCCAGCAGCTCCCCCTTTGCGGGTGTGAACACTGAAGCTTTCTTT.